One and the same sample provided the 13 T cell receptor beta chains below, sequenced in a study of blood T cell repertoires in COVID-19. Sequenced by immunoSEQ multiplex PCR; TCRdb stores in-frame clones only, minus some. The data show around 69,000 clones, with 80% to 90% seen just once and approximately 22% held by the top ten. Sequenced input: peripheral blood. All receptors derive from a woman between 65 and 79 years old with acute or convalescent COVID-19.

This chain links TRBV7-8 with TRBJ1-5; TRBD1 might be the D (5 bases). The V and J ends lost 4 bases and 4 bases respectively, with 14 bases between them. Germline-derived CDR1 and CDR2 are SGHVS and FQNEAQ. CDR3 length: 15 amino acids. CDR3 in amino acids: CASSYRGGKNQPQHF. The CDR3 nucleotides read TGTGCCAGCAGCTACCGGGGGGGAAAGAATCAGCCCCAGCATTTT. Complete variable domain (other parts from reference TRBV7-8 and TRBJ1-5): GAGVSQSPRYKVAKRGQDVALRCDPISGHVSLFWYQQALGQGPEFLTYFQNEAQLDKSGLPSDRFFAERPEGSVSTLKIQRTQQEDSAVYLCASSYRGGKNQPQHFGDGTRLSIL.

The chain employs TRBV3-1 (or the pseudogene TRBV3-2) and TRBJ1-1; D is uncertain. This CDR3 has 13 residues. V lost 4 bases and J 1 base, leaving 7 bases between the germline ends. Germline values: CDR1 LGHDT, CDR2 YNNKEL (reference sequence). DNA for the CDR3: TGTGCCAGCAGCCCCCGACAGAACACTGAAGCTTTCTTT. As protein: CASSPRQNTEAFF.

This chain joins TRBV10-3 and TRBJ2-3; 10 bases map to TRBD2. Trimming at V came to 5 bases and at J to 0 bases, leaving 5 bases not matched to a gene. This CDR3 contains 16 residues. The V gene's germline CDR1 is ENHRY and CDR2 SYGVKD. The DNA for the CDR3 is TGTGCCATCAGTACGGCTAGCGGGAGTAGCACAGATACGCAGTATTTT. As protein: CAISTASGSSTDTQYF.

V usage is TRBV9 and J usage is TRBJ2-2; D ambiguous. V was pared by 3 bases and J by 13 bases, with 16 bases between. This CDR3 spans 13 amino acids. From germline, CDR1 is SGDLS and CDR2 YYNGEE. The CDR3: CASSAATQSRLFF. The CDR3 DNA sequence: TGTGCCAGCAGCGCCGCGACTCAAAGTCGGCTGTTTTTT.

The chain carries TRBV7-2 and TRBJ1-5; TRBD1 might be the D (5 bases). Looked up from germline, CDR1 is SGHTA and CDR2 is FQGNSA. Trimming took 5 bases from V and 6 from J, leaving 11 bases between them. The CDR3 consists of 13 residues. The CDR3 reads CASSPGPGQPQHF. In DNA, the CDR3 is TGTGCCAGCAGCCCAGGGCCCGGTCAGCCCCAGCATTTT.

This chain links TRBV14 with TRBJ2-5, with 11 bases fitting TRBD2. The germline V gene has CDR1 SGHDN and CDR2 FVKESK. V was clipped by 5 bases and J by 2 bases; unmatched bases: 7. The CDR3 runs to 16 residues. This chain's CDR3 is CASSETSGSWQETQYF. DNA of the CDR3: TGTGCCAGCAGCGAAACTAGCGGGAGTTGGCAAGAGACCCAGTACTTC.

The CDR3 sequence: CASSSRDSFEAFF. The CDR3 coding sequence is TGTGCCAGCAGTTCCCGGGACAGTTTTGAAGCTTTCTTT. This sequence joins TRBV6-5 and TRBJ1-1, with 7 bases lining up with TRBD1. CDR3 size: 13 residues. Trimming at V came to 4 bases and at J to 7 bases, leaving 6 bases not matched to a gene. Germline lookup yields CDR1 MNHEY and CDR2 SVGAGI.

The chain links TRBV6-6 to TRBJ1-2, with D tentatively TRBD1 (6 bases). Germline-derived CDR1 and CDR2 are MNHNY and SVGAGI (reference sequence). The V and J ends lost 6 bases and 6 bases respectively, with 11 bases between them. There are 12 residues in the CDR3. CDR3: CASSLQGDGYTF. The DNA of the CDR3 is TGTGCCAGCAGCCTACAGGGTGATGGCTACACCTTC.

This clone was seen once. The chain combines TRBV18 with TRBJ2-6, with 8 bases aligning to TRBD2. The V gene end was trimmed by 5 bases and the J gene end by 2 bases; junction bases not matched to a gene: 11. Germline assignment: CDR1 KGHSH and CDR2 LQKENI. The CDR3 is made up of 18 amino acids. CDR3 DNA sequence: TGTGCCAGCTCATCCCGGACTCCGGGGGGGACTGGGGCCAACGTCCTGACTTTC. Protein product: CASSSRTPGGTGANVLTF. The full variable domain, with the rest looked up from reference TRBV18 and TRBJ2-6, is NAGVMQNPRHLVRRRGQEARLRCSPMKGHSHVYWYRQLPEEGLKFMVYLQKENIIDESGMPKERFSAEFPKEGPSILRIQQVVRGDSAAYFCASSSRTPGGTGANVLTFGAGSRLTVL.

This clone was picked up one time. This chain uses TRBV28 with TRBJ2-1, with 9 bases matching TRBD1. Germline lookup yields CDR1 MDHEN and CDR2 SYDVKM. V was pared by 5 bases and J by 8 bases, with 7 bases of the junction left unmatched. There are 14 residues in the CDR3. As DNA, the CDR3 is TGTGCCAGCAGTGTACAGGGGGCGCCGGATGAGCAGTTCTTC. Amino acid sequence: CASSVQGAPDEQFF.

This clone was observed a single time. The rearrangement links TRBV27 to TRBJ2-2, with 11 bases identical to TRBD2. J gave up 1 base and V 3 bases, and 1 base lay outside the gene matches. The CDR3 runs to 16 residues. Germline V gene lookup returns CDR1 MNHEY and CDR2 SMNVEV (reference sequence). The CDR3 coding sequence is TGTGCCAGCAGTTTGGGGACTAGCGGGAACACCGGGGAGCTGTTTTTT. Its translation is CASSLGTSGNTGELFF.

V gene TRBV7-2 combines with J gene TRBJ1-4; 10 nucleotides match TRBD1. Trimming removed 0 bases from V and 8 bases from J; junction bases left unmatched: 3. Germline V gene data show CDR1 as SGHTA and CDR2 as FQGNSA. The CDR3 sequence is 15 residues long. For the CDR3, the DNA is TGTGCCAGCAGCTTAGCCCGGACAGGGGGAGAAAAACTGTTTTTT. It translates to CASSLARTGGEKLFF. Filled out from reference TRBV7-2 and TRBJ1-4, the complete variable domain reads GAGVSQSPSNKVTEKGKDVELRCDPISGHTALYWYRQSLGQGLEFLIYFQGNSAPDKSGLPSDRFSAERTGGSVSTLTIQRTQQEDSAVYLCASSLARTGGEKLFFGSGTQLSVL.

The DNA of the CDR3 is TGTGCCAGCAGTCCCTACTCGACTGAGAACACTGAAGCTTTCTTT. Amino acids: CASSPYSTENTEAFF. The V gene is TRBV6-5, the J gene TRBJ1-1; the D is unclear. Trimming cost V 5 bases and J 1 base, with 14 bases left between them. Germline V gives CDR1 MNHEY, CDR2 SVGAGI. The CDR3 sequence is 15 residues long.